This T cell receptor beta chain derives from a study of glioma-infiltrating T cells. Overall study findings and caveats: Above-expected tissue-blood divergence occurred in all gliomas, most in low-grade ones. Very few CDR3 sequences were shared between tissue and blood.

TCR alpha and beta CDR3 regions were amplified from RNA using iRepertoire nested multiplex PCR. For one-step reverse transcription and amplification, 100-400 ng of tissue mRNA or PBMC total RNA was used. TCRdb independently ran MiXCR on the multiplex PCR reads; one entry per CDR3 protein. The table shows about 180,000 distinct CDR3 sequences, with over 40% occurring only once. About this clonotype: Its specificity is not known. A single base separates this from a much larger clone, so it may be a read error.

Germline CDR1 SNHLY, CDR2 FYNNEI. Trimming left V 4 bases short and J 1 base short, with 20 bases between. The CDR3 is 17 amino acids. This TCR was recovered from a human donor with low-grade glioma or glioblastoma, undergoing nonglioma brain surgery, or in good health (not recorded which). The sample was glioma tissue, nonneoplastic brain tissue, or PBMCs (not recorded which). The chain uses TRBV2 and TRBJ2-7; the D gene is possibly TRBD2 (6 bases). CDR3 in amino acids: CASSGISTRGRSYEQYF. CDR3 DNA: TGTGCCAGCAGTGGGATATCGACTAGAGGGAGATCCTACGAGCAGTACTTC.